A single sample is the source of the 5 T cell receptor beta chains below, sequenced in a study of glioma-infiltrating T cells. Amplification of TCR alpha and beta CDR3 regions from RNA used iRepertoire nested multiplex PCR. TCRdb re-called the multiplex PCR reads with MiXCR, one entry per CDR3 protein. The data show about 190,000 distinct CDR3 sequences, with around 32% seen just once and roughly a fifth held by the top ten. Sequenced sample: glioma tissue, nonneoplastic brain tissue, or PBMCs (not recorded which). The source is a human donor with low-grade glioma or glioblastoma, undergoing nonglioma brain surgery, or in good health (not recorded which).

This clonotype was counted at least ten times. The rearrangement joins TRBV27 to TRBJ2-7, with 10 bases fitting TRBD1. Germline CDR1 is MNHEY and CDR2 is SMNVEV (reference sequence). This CDR3 is built from 15 residues. After removal of 4 bases from V and 1 base from J, the junction contained 4 bases not matched to a gene. Written as DNA, the CDR3 is TGTGCCAGCAGTTGGACAGGGGGTTCATCCTACGAGCAGTACTTC. It translates to CASSWTGGSSYEQYF.

Many counts were recorded for this clonotype. This sequence joins TRBV7-2 and TRBJ2-3; D gene uncertain. There are 14 residues in the CDR3. The ends were cut back, 1 base at V and 0 bases at J, with 5 bases in the middle. CDR1 SGHTA and CDR2 FQGNSA come from the germline V gene. CDR3 sequence: CASSLESSTDTQYF. The CDR3 DNA reads TGTGCCAGCAGCTTAGAATCCAGCACAGATACGCAGTATTTT.

The V call is TRBV6-1, the J call TRBJ2-3; 7 bases match TRBD1. The V gene end was trimmed by 5 bases and the J gene end by 2 bases; junction bases not matched to a gene: 7. CDR1 is MNHNS, CDR2 SASEGT, per germline. The CDR3 consists of 15 residues. This CDR3 reads CASSPGTEPTDTQYF. As DNA, the CDR3 is TGTGCCAGCAGTCCCGGGACAGAGCCCACAGATACGCAGTATTTT.

This clonotype was seen repeatedly, ten times or more. This sequence joins TRBV12-3 or TRBV12-4 and TRBJ2-7; D may be TRBD2 (6 bases). V dropped 3 bases and J dropped 6 bases, with 15 bases sitting between them. The CDR3 extends over 14 amino acids. The CDR3 DNA is TGTGCCAGCAGTTTCCTCCGGGCTAGCGCCGAGCAGTACTTC. This sequence encodes CASSFLRASAEQYF.

In regard to this clonotype: One end of the junction varies from germline; a read error may be responsible. This chain links TRBV7-2 with TRBJ2-3, with D uncertain. CDR3 length: 12 amino acids. Germline assignment: CDR1 SGHTA and CDR2 FQGNSA. DNA for the CDR3: TGTGCCATCAGCTTTTACACAGATACGCAGTATTTT. It encodes CAISFYTDTQYF.